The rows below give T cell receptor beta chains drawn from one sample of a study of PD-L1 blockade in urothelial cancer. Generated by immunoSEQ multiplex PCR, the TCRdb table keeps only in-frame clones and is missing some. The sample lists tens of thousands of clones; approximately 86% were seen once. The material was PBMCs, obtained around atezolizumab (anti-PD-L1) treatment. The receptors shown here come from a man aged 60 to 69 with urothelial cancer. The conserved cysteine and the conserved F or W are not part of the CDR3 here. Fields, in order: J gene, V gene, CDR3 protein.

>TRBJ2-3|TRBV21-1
ASSKFYLGQGAESGTDTQY
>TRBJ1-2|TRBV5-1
ASSLGRGRGYGYT
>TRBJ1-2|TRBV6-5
ASRTNRGLNYGYT
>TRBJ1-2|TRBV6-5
ASSYSRQGNGYT
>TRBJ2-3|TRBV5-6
ASSFGTGITDTQY
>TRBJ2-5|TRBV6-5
ASSRAGRAQY
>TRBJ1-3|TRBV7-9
ASSFIEAGNTIY
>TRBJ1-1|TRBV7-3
ASSLTGGSNTEAF
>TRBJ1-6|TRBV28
ASSLFPGFTYNSPLH
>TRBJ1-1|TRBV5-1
ASSGDRGLNTEAF
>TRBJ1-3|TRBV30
AWTGSGNTIY
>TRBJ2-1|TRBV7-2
ASILGDRGGAQEQF
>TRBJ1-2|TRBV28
ASAGDRGRGYT
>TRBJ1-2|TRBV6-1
ASSPGQGAFGYT
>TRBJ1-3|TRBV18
ASSPVDRGPGNTIY
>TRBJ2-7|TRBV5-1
ASSFIRAGSHYEQY
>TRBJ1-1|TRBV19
ASSPFKEDTEAF
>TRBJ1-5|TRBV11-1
ASSLGPGGNQPQH
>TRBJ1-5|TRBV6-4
ASSPGTGKIYSNQPQH
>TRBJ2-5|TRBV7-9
ASSLQTGGAETQY
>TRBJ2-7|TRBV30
AWSFRAYEQY
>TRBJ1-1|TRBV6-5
ASSGPGLEAF
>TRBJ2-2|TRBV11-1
ASSSYNRDTGELF
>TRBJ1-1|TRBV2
ASRAGVWNTEAF
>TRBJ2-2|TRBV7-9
ASSLETGVTGELF
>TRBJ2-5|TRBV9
ASSPREGQWAGTQY
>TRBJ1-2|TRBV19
ASSIRTDYNYGYT
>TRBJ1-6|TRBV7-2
ASSLGYRSYNSPLH
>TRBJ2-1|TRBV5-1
ASNRRLEQF
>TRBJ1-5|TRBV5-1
ASRRGTGAHQPQH
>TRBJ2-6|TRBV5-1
ASTPGRGIDSGANVLT
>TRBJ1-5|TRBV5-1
ASSPEGGFSNQPQH
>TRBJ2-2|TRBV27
ASSLQGNTGELF
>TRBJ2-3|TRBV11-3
ASSPGTSGDTDTQY
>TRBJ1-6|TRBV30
AYRSSYNSPLH
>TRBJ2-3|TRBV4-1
ASSLPRDPHHTDTQY
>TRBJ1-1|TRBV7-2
ASSWGTGVNTEAF
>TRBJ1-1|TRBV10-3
AISDRGRNTEAF
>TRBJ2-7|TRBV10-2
ASARLEAYEQY
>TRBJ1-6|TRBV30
AWKDTSSPLH
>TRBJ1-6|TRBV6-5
ASSMLGFSPLH
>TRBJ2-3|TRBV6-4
ASSDSAGTGADTQY
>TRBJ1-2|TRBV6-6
ASSGGSRRNYGYT
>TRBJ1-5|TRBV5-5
ASSLRQSHQPQH
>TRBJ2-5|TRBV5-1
ASSPGPLRGGLETQY
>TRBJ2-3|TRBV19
ASSSFIADTQY
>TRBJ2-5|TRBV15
ATSRRGQEETQY
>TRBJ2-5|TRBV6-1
ATKGTSGETQY
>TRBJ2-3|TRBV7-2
ASSLGGSGGTDTQY
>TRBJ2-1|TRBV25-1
ASSSVSGGDNEQF
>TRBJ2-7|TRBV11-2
ASSPPRGTVPMGEQY
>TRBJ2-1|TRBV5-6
ASSLTGGLYNEQF
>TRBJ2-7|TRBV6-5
ASSSPGGAHYEQY